Listed below are T cell receptor beta chains from one sample, sequenced in a study of blood T cell repertoires in COVID-19. Clones were read by immunoSEQ multiplex PCR, and TCRdb kept only the in-frame ones, dropping some. In the table there are some 150,000 clones, about 87% of which are singletons. Specimen: peripheral blood. The source of these receptors is a human donor in a cohort sampled during active COVID-19. Both conserved end residues are part of each CDR3. A D gene is named only where the DNA matches it firmly. Some rows mark clone size as missing; the rest say once, few, many or name a class of expanded clone.

V gene	D gene	clone size	J gene	CDR3 protein	CDR3 DNA
TRBV11-2	.	.	TRBJ1-1	CASSTRVGAEAFF	TGTGCCAGCAGCACCAGGGTAGGCGCTGAAGCTTTCTTT
TRBV4-3	.	.	TRBJ2-7	CASSQLTGSYEQYF	TGCGCCAGCAGCCAGCTGACGGGCTCCTACGAGCAGTACTTC
TRBV6-2/TRBV6-3	.	.	TRBJ2-1	CASSSTSIEQFF	TGTGCCAGCAGCTCAACTAGTATTGAGCAGTTCTTC
TRBV7-9	.	.	TRBJ1-4	CASSPGNEKLFF	TGTGCCAGCAGCCCGGGGAATGAAAAACTGTTTTTT
TRBV6-6	TRBD1	.	TRBJ1-6	CASSSESYRGPPLHF	TGTGCCAGCAGTTCCGAATCATACAGGGGTCCACCCCTCCACTTT
TRBV3-1/TRBV3-2	.	.	TRBJ2-7	CASSQNIYEQYF	TGTGCCAGCAGCCAAAACATATACGAGCAGTACTTC
TRBV19	.	.	TRBJ1-3	CASSTTGRSGNTIYF	TGTGCCAGTAGTACCACAGGCCGCTCTGGAAACACCATATATTTT
TRBV2	TRBD1	once	TRBJ2-5	CASRPDRITETQYF	TGTGCCAGCAGACCGGACAGGATTACGGAGACCCAGTACTTC
TRBV25-1	.	.	TRBJ2-1	CASSELVDEQFF	TGTGCCAGCAGTGAATTAGTCGATGAGCAGTTCTTC
TRBV2	.	.	TRBJ1-3	CASSEGRTLSGNTIYF	TGTGCCAGCAGTGAGGGCCGGACTCTCTCTGGAAACACCATATATTTT
TRBV18	.	few	TRBJ1-2	CASSPEGIYGYTF	TGTGCCAGCTCACCAGAGGGAATCTATGGCTACACCTTC
TRBV24-1	.	.	TRBJ1-1	CATSDMRSEEAFF	TGTGCCACCAGTGATATGCGTTCGGAGGAAGCTTTCTTT
TRBV27	TRBD1	.	TRBJ2-2	CASSLGQGSYTGELFF	TGTGCCAGCAGTTTAGGACAGGGCAGTTACACCGGGGAGCTGTTTTTT
TRBV18	TRBD1	once	TRBJ1-2	CASSQMTGNYGYTF	TGTGCCAGCTCACAGATGACAGGGAACTATGGCTACACCTTC
TRBV19	.	medium-sized	TRBJ1-2	CAAGEAGYYGYTF	TGTGCCGCGGGGGAGGCGGGCTACTATGGCTACACCTTC
TRBV5-1	TRBD1	.	TRBJ2-7	CASSFHGGTGIYEQYF	TGCGCCAGCAGCTTCCATGGCGGGACAGGGATCTACGAGCAGTACTTC
TRBV6-4	TRBD2	once	TRBJ2-3	CASSEAGDTDTQYF	TGTGCCAGCAGCGAAGCGGGAGACACAGATACGCAGTATTTT
TRBV5-6	.	.	TRBJ2-2	CASSWERDTGELFF	TGTGCCAGCAGCTGGGAGAGGGACACCGGGGAGCTGTTTTTT
TRBV30	TRBD2	.	TRBJ2-1	CAWSVLRVAGDYNEQFF	TGTGCCTGGAGTGTACTGCGGGTAGCGGGAGACTACAATGAGCAGTTCTTC
TRBV27	.	.	TRBJ2-1	CASSPSWAGSYNEQFF	TGTGCCAGCAGTCCCTCCTGGGCGGGGTCATACAATGAGCAGTTCTTC
TRBV11-3	TRBD2	few	TRBJ2-1	CASSSTLRGTSGGAYNEQFF	TGTGCCAGCAGCTCTACCCTTAGGGGGACTAGCGGGGGCGCCTACAATGAGCAGTTCTTC
TRBV6-2/TRBV6-3	.	.	TRBJ1-1	CASSYSQNTEAFF	TGTGCCAGCAGTTACTCACAGAACACTGAAGCTTTCTTT
TRBV4-3	.	once	TRBJ1-2	CASSQVTGNYGYTF	TGCGCCAGCAGCCAAGTAACAGGGAACTATGGCTACACCTTC
TRBV12-3/TRBV12-4	.	.	TRBJ1-4	CASSPEGGKLFF	TGTGCCAGCAGCCCTGAAGGGGGAAAACTGTTTTTT
TRBV18	TRBD2	.	TRBJ2-1	CASSQESGGLGGNEQFF	TGTGCCAGCTCACAAGAAAGCGGGGGCCTTGGGGGCAATGAGCAGTTCTTC
TRBV18	TRBD1	.	TRBJ1-3	CASSPSQGATGNTIYF	TGTGCCAGCTCACCTTCGCAGGGGGCAACGGGAAACACCATATATTTT
TRBV5-6	.	.	TRBJ2-2	CASSLVEGAGTGELFF	TGTGCCAGCAGCTTGGTGGAGGGGGCGGGCACCGGGGAGCTGTTTTTT
TRBV2	TRBD2	.	TRBJ2-2	CASRREGQDTGELFF	TGTGCCAGCAGAAGGGAGGGCCAAGACACCGGGGAGCTGTTTTTT
TRBV6-1	TRBD2	few	TRBJ2-1	CASSEAGRGAYNEQFF	TGTGCCAGCAGTGAAGCGGGGCGGGGGGCCTACAATGAGCAGTTCTTC
TRBV7-3	TRBD1	.	TRBJ1-2	CASSLRQGHGYTF	TGTGCCAGCAGCTTAAGACAGGGGCATGGCTACACCTTC
TRBV10-3	.	.	TRBJ1-5	CAISEHEVSNQPQHF	TGTGCCATCAGTGAGCATGAGGTTAGCAATCAGCCCCAGCATTTT
TRBV4-3	.	.	TRBJ2-6	CASSQDMTGSGANVLTF	TGCGCCAGCAGCCAGGACATGACAGGATCTGGGGCCAACGTCCTGACTTTC
TRBV30	TRBD1	.	TRBJ1-1	CAWSGTGWRAAFF	TGTGCCTGGAGCGGGACAGGGTGGAGAGCAGCTTTCTTT
TRBV5-1	TRBD2	.	TRBJ2-1	CASSLVRAGPYNEQFF	TGCGCCAGCAGCTTGGTACGAGCGGGACCATACAATGAGCAGTTCTTC
TRBV5-1	TRBD1	.	TRBJ1-2	CASSVQGDEHGYTF	TGCGCCAGCAGCGTACAGGGGGACGAGCATGGCTACACCTTC
TRBV2	TRBD1	.	TRBJ2-1	CASRIGTGSDEQFF	TGTGCCAGCAGGATAGGGACAGGGAGTGATGAGCAGTTCTTC